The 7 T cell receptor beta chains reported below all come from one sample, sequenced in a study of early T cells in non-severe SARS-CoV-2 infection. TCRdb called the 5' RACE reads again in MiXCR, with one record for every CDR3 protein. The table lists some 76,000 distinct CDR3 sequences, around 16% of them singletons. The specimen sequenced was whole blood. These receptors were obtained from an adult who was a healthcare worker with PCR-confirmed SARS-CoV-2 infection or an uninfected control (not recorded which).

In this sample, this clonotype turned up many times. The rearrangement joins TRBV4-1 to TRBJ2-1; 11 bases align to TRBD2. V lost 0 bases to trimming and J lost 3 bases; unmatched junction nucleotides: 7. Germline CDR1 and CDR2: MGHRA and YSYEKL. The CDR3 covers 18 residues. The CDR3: CASSQDALAGGRYNEQFF. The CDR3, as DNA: TGCGCCAGCAGCCAAGACGCTCTAGCGGGAGGCCGCTACAATGAGCAGTTCTTC.

CDR3 coding DNA: TGTGCCAGCATCTTGACAGGGAACCATGAAAAACTGTTTTTT. Protein sequence: CASILTGNHEKLFF. The chain links TRBV7-9 to TRBJ1-4, with TRBD1 identical over 7 bases. The CDR3 covers 14 residues. The trim removed 7 bases at V and 6 bases at J, leaving 8 bases unmatched. CDR1 SEHNR and CDR2 FQNEAQ come from the germline V gene (reference sequence). Looking up the rest from reference TRBV7-9 and TRBJ1-4 gives the full variable domain: DTGVSQNPRHKITKRGQNVTFRCDPISEHNRLYWYRQTLGQGPEFLTYFQNEAQLEKSRLLSDRFSAERPKGSFSTLEIQRTEQGDSAMYLCASILTGNHEKLFFGSGTQLSVL.

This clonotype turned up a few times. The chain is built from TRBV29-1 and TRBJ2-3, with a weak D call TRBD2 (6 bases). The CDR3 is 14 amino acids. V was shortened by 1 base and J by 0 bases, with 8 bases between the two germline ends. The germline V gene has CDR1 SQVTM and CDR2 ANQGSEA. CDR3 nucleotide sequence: TGCAGCGTTGAAGGCGGGACCAGCACAGATACGCAGTATTTT. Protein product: CSVEGGTSTDTQYF.

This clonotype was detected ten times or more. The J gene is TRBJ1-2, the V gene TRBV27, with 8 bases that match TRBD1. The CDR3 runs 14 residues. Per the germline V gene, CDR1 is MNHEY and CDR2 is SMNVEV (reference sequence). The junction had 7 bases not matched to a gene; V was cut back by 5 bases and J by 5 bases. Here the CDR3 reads CASSISGQGYGYTF. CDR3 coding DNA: TGTGCCAGCAGTATCTCAGGACAGGGTTATGGCTACACCTTC.

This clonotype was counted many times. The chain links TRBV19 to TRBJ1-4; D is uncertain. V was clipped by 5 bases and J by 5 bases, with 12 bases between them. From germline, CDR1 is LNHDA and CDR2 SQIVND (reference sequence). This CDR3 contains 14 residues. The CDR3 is CASSPPGLNEKLFF. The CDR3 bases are TGTGCCAGTAGTCCCCCAGGTCTAAATGAAAAACTGTTTTTT. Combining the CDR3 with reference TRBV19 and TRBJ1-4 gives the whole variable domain DGGITQSPKYLFRKEGQNVTLSCEQNLNHDAMYWYRQDPGQGLRLIYYSQIVNDFQKGDIAEGYSVSREKKESFPLTVTSAQKNPTAFYLCASSPPGLNEKLFFGSGTQLSVL.

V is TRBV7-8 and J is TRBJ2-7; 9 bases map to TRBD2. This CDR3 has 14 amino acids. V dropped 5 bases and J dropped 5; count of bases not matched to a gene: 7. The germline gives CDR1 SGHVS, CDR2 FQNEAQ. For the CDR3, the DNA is TGTGCCAGCAGCGCCGGGACTAGCAGCCACGAGCAGTACTTC. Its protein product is CASSAGTSSHEQYF.

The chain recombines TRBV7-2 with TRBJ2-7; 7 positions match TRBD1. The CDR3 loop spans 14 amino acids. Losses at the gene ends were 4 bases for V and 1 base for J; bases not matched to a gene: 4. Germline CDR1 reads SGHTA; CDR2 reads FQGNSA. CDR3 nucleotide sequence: TGTGCCAGCAGCTGGGGACAGACTTCCTACGAGCAGTACTTC. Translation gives CASSWGQTSYEQYF.